This is a list of T cell receptor beta chains from one sample in a study of T cells in localized non-small cell lung cancer. Assay used: immunoSEQ multiplex PCR; TCRdb lists only in-frame clones, some missing. The repertoire holds over 20,000 clones, with nearly 90% as singletons. The sample was peripheral blood mononuclear cells, taken before any cancer treatment. The receptors shown here come from a male donor aged 60 or over with stage II lung adenocarcinoma. Each CDR3 is given with its conserved first and last residue. The D gene is left open where the match is weak. For some rows the clone size is stated as once, few or many, or as a class when expanded; others skip it.

NA	TRBV7-3	TRBJ1-1	NA	CASSLSEGTEAFF	TGTGCCAGCAGCTTATCCGAGGGGACTGAAGCTTTCTTT
NA	TRBV6-4	TRBJ2-5	NA	CASSADGAPGETQYF	TGTGCCAGCAGTGCGGACGGGGCACCGGGGGAGACCCAGTACTTC
NA	TRBV5-1	TRBJ2-3	TRBD2	CASSLEGGRAADTQYF	TGCGCCAGCAGCTTGGAGGGCGGGAGAGCAGCAGATACGCAGTATTTT
NA	TRBV19	TRBJ2-1	TRBD1	CASSTPRQGYNEQFF	TGTGCCAGTAGTACCCCTAGACAGGGATACAATGAGCAGTTCTTC
NA	TRBV6-6	TRBJ1-1	NA	CASTQDGARSTEAFF	TGTGCCAGCACCCAGGACGGGGCGCGGAGCACTGAAGCTTTCTTT
few	TRBV2	TRBJ2-1	NA	CASQRDNNNEQFF	TGTGCCAGCCAACGGGACAACAACAATGAGCAGTTCTTC
NA	TRBV7-9	TRBJ2-1	TRBD2	CASSLPRQELAGEQFF	TGTGCCAGCAGCTTACCGCGACAGGAACTAGCGGGGGAGCAGTTCTTC
NA	TRBV13	TRBJ2-3	TRBD2	CASSHRLAGAGDTQYF	TGTGCCAGCAGCCATCGACTAGCGGGAGCCGGGGATACGCAGTATTTT
NA	TRBV25-1	TRBJ1-2	NA	CASSFTWGGYGYTF	TGTGCCAGCAGTTTCACATGGGGGGGCTATGGCTACACCTTC
NA	TRBV14	TRBJ2-7	NA	CASSQEGRKYYEQYF	TGTGCCAGCAGCCAAGAGGGACGGAAATACTACGAGCAGTACTTC
NA	TRBV19	TRBJ2-7	NA	CASSPDNSYEQYF	TGTGCCAGTAGTCCGGACAACTCCTACGAGCAGTACTTC
NA	TRBV9	TRBJ2-1	NA	CASSSTGIPYNEQFF	TGTGCCAGCAGCTCAACCGGGATCCCTTACAATGAGCAGTTCTTC
NA	TRBV11-3	TRBJ2-3	NA	CASSFGDTQYF	TGTGCCAGCAGCTTTGGGGATACGCAGTATTTT
NA	TRBV4-2	TRBJ1-5	NA	CASSQVDVGFQPQHF	TGTGCCAGCAGCCAAGTGGACGTGGGGTTTCAGCCCCAGCATTTT
few	TRBV4-1	TRBJ1-2	NA	CASSQDLGFLDYGYTF	TGCGCCAGCAGCCAAGATCTTGGGTTCTTGGACTATGGCTACACCTTC
NA	TRBV7-3	TRBJ1-2	TRBD1	CASSPQGGRAEGYTF	TGTGCCAGCAGCCCCCAAGGGGGCCGGGCAGAAGGCTACACCTTC
NA	TRBV6-6	TRBJ2-1	NA	CASKKEGGNEQFF	TGTGCCAGCAAGAAAGAAGGGGGGAATGAGCAGTTCTTC
NA	TRBV4-2	TRBJ2-2	NA	CASSRGLSGNTGELFF	TGTGCCAGCAGCCGGGGACTTAGCGGGAACACCGGGGAGCTGTTTTTT
few	TRBV5-5	TRBJ2-7	NA	CASSLSKGVQYEQYF	TGTGCCAGCAGCTTGTCTAAGGGGGTACAGTACGAGCAGTACTTC
few	TRBV29-1	TRBJ2-7	NA	CSVVGQTGPEQYF	TGCAGCGTTGTAGGACAAACAGGGCCCGAGCAGTACTTC
NA	TRBV5-1	TRBJ1-1	NA	CASKMGVNTEAFF	TGCGCCAGCAAGATGGGAGTGAACACTGAAGCTTTCTTT
NA	TRBV7-2	TRBJ1-5	NA	CASSLKGYSNQPQHF	TGTGCCAGCAGCTTAAAGGGTTATAGCAATCAGCCCCAGCATTTT
once	TRBV7-2	TRBJ2-5	TRBD1	CASSLEQGASPQYF	TGTGCCAGCAGCTTAGAGCAGGGGGCGAGTCCCCAGTACTTC
NA	TRBV6-5	TRBJ2-7	NA	CASSYSGGSYEQYF	TGTGCCAGCAGTTACTCAGGGGGTTCCTACGAGCAGTACTTC
NA	TRBV5-4	TRBJ2-7	NA	CASSDGAGARNEQYF	TGTGCCAGCAGCGACGGGGCGGGGGCTAGAAACGAGCAGTACTTC
NA	TRBV6-5	TRBJ2-7	NA	CASSYPGKSYEQYF	TGTGCCAGCAGTTACCCCGGAAAGTCCTACGAGCAGTACTTC